This T cell receptor beta chain is drawn from a study of T cell responses to AZD1222 COVID-19 vaccine. General study points: Seropositive AZD1222 recipients at baseline numbered only 5 or 6.

In regard to this clone: The antigen remains undetermined.

The CDR3 is made up of 17 amino acids. Trimming removed 0 bases at V and 4 bases at J, with 16 bases between. The germline V gene encodes CDR1 SGDLS and CDR2 YYNGEE. Only in-frame clones appear in the TCRdb table, and some are missing; sequencing was by immunoSEQ multiplex PCR. The data show 90,000 to 120,000 clones, with approximately 86% seen just once and 3% to 3.5% held by the top ten. This receptor was identified in an adult in good health. V is TRBV9 and J is TRBJ2-2; maybe TRBD1 (5 bases). Material: peripheral blood, obtained on day 0 of AZD1222 vaccination. CDR3 loop: CASSVGAGAYSTGELFF. CDR3 in DNA: TGTGCCAGCAGCGTAGGAGCTGGGGCTTATAGCACCGGGGAGCTGTTTTTT.